This T cell receptor beta chain was captured in a study of neurological immune-mediated disorders. The CDR3 has 17 residues. Deletions cut 2 bases from V and 0 bases from J, with 14 bases between. Germline values: CDR1 MGHRA, CDR2 YSYEKL. Template-switch 5'RACE cDNA synthesis added a 10-nucleotide unique molecular identifier. The yield of each sequencing run was over 180 million TCR-beta sequences from 15-18 subjects. Each CDR3 protein gets one entry after TCRdb re-called the 5' RACE reads with MiXCR. In the table there are around 23,000 distinct CDR3 sequences, roughly 13% of which are singletons. Points from the study as a whole: Expanded clones shared no CDR3 amino acid sequences across subjects, suggesting private repertoires in all groups. The greatest TCR clonal expansion appeared in HTLV-1-associated myelopathy and the smallest, falling below healthy controls, in multiple sclerosis.

At least ten counts were recorded for this clonotype. Its specificity is unknown. The sequenced material came from PBMCs. The sequence came from a woman in her forties with HTLV-1-associated myelopathy (HAM/TSP). The rearrangement joins TRBV4-1 to TRBJ2-4, with D tentatively TRBD1 or TRBD2 (6 bases each). The CDR3 nucleotides read TGCGCCAGCAGCCAACCGGGGGCGCCCCTAGCCAAAAACATTCAGTACTTC. It yields the protein CASSQPGAPLAKNIQYF.